The clone carrying this T cell receptor (beta chain) has at least ten counts. As yet, its antigen is unknown. These data are taken from a study of read filtering for tumor transcriptome and immune sequencing. On the study more broadly: R-ISS stage counts were 8 for I, approximately 15 for II, 7 for III. IR-seq gave about 4 to 10.27 million TCR reads per sample; RNA-seq gave roughly 80 to 1,300. Study-wide points: Sorted CD138-negative bone marrow cells were not purified T cells.

J gave up 4 bases and V 6 bases, and 8 bases lay outside the gene matches. The CDR3 loop spans 14 amino acids. The library was built from about 400 ng RNA with molecular barcoded adaptors for alpha/delta and beta/gamma chains. One entry per CDR3 protein, called by TCRdb with MiXCR from the reads. The top ten hold 15% to 19% of the sample, which has 50,000 or so distinct CDR3 sequences, roughly a fifth seen once. Sequencing input: a population of CD138-negative cells sorted from bone marrow. This receptor was identified in a donor aged 40 or older with multiple myeloma. The V and J genes are TRBV12-3 or TRBV12-4 and TRBJ2-7, with TRBD2 matching over 8 bases. CDR3 bases: TGTGCCAGCAGACCGTCTATAGCGGGGTACGAGCAGTACTTC. Protein sequence: CASRPSIAGYEQYF.